This entry lists 21 T cell receptor beta chains sequenced from one sample in a study of CD8+CD57+ T cells in acquired aplastic anemia. Genomic DNA, the template, was used for profiling of the TCR beta VDJ and CDR3. TCRdb used MiXCR to reprocess the reads, holding one entry per CDR3 protein. Of 90,000 to 120,000 distinct CDR3 sequences listed, roughly 51% were seen once; the top ten hold around 32%. Sequencing was carried out using sorted CD4+, CD8+, or CD8+CD57+ T cells (not recorded which) from PBMCs. These receptors were taken from a human donor in good health, serving as a control.

V is TRBV7-9 and J is TRBJ1-6; 8 bases align to TRBD1. The CDR3 spans 13 residues. After removal of 6 bases from V and 6 bases from J, the junction contained 1 base not matched to a gene. Looked up from germline, CDR1 is SEHNR and CDR2 is FQNEAQ (reference sequence). CDR3 in DNA: TGTGCCAGCAGGACAGGGGTTAATTCACCCCTCCACTTT. Translating gives CASRTGVNSPLHF.

The chain uses TRBV19 and TRBJ1-5; D might be TRBD1 (6 bases). The CDR3 loop spans 13 amino acids. Germline V gene sequence: CDR1 LNHDA, CDR2 SQIVND (reference sequence). Trimming removed 6 bases from V and 6 bases from J, with 12 bases in between. CDR3 sequence: CASRAGQSQPQHF. In DNA form, the CDR3 reads TGTGCCAGTAGAGCGGGACAAAGTCAGCCCCAGCATTTT. Supplemented by reference TRBV19 and TRBJ1-5, the full variable domain reads DGGITQSPKYLFRKEGQNVTLSCEQNLNHDAMYWYRQDPGQGLRLIYYSQIVNDFQKGDIAEGYSVSREKKESFPLTVTSAQKNPTAFYLCASRAGQSQPQHFGDGTRLSIL.

This clonotype was seen more than once but under ten times. J is TRBJ2-3 and V is TRBV25-1; no firm D call. In germline, CDR1 is MGHDK, CDR2 SYGVNS. V dropped 4 bases and J dropped 6 bases, with 14 bases sitting between them. The CDR3 extends over 14 amino acids. DNA of the CDR3: TGTGCCAGCAGTGTCGGCAGTTTTGAGGATACGCAGTATTTT. It specifies CASSVGSFEDTQYF.

In its sample, this clonotype was seen a few times. The gene calls are TRBV6-5 and TRBJ1-2; D is undetermined. The length of the CDR3 is 13 residues. Germline values: CDR1 MNHEY, CDR2 SVGAGI. The V and J ends lost 2 bases and 6 bases respectively, with 10 bases between them. CDR3 bases: TGTGCCAGCAGTTACACACGGGTGGATGGCTACACCTTC. Translation gives CASSYTRVDGYTF.

In its sample, this clonotype was seen many times. The rearrangement joins TRBV20-1 to TRBJ2-1; the D gene is possibly TRBD2 (6 bases). The V gene lost 3 bases and the J gene lost 3 bases, with 15 bases spanning the gap. The germline CDR1 and CDR2 sequences are DFQATT and SNEGSKA (reference sequence). The CDR3 loop spans 15 amino acids. CDR3 sequence reads: CSASRGAGYYNEQFF. Written as DNA, the CDR3 is TGCAGTGCTAGCCGAGGGGCGGGGTACTACAATGAGCAGTTCTTC.

This clonotype was found many times. This chain connects TRBV4-1 to TRBJ1-4; 8 bases are shared with TRBD1. Germline values: CDR1 MGHRA, CDR2 YSYEKL. With V trimmed by 0 bases and J by 5 bases, 2 bases remained unmatched. This CDR3 is 15 amino acids long. The CDR3: CASSQEQGGNEKLFF. CDR3 bases: TGCGCCAGCAGCCAAGAACAGGGGGGAAATGAAAAACTGTTTTTT.

Details on this clonotype: The conserved phenylalanine or tryptophan normally closing the CDR3 is absent here, so this likely arose from a read error. The gene calls are TRBV9 and TRBJ1-2; 8 bases match TRBD1. Trimming removed 7 bases from V and 6 bases from J; junction bases left unmatched: 5. Germline V gene data show CDR1 as SGDLS and CDR2 as YYNGEE. CDR3 length: 12 residues. The DNA for the CDR3 is TGTGCCAGCGAGGGACAGGACCATGGCTACACCTCC. Protein product: CASEGQDHGYTS.

J is TRBJ2-1 and V is TRBV29-1; D is undetermined. Germline CDR1 is SQVTM and CDR2 is ANQGSEA. V was cut by 7 bases and J by 0 bases, with 10 bases left in between. CDR3 length equals 13 residues. CDR3 bases: TGCAGCGACGGCTTAAACTCCTACAATGAGCAGTTCTTC. Its protein is CSDGLNSYNEQFF.

The chain combines TRBV12-3 or TRBV12-4 with TRBJ1-1, with 7 nucleotides matching TRBD1. The CDR3 covers 14 residues. The V gene end was trimmed by 4 bases and the J gene end by 3 bases; junction bases not matched to a gene: 5. CDR3 protein: CASSYGQGDTEAFF. CDR3 sequence (DNA): TGTGCCAGCAGTTACGGGCAGGGGGACACTGAAGCTTTCTTT.

The chain joins TRBV29-1 to TRBJ2-5; D is unclear. Looked up from germline, CDR1 is SQVTM and CDR2 is ANQGSEA. CDR3 length: 10 amino acids. The V gene lost 2 bases and the J gene lost 5 bases, with 3 bases spanning the gap. CDR3 bases: TGCAGCGTTGAATGGGAGACCCAGTACTTC. This sequence encodes CSVEWETQYF.

This clonotype was recorded at least ten times. V and J are TRBV4-3 and TRBJ1-6; D might be TRBD1 (5 bases). The ends were cut back, 1 base at V and 7 bases at J, with 17 bases in the middle. The CDR3 loop spans 17 amino acids. The germline gives CDR1 LGHNA, CDR2 YSLEER. CDR3 loop: CASSQGGDAGGNSPLHF. In DNA form, the CDR3 reads TGCGCCAGCAGCCAAGGGGGGGACGCGGGAGGCAATTCACCCCTCCACTTT.

The rearrangement links TRBV6-5 to TRBJ2-7, with D uncertain. Looked up from germline, CDR1 is MNHEY and CDR2 is SVGAGI. V lost 3 bases and J 1 base, leaving 7 bases between the germline ends. The CDR3 extends over 13 amino acids. CDR3 bases: TGTGCCAGCAGTTATCGACAATCCTACGAGCAGTACTTC. The encoded protein is CASSYRQSYEQYF.

This clonotype has a count of ten or more. V gene TRBV9 combines with J gene TRBJ2-3, with 9 bases matching TRBD2. The CDR3 is 16 amino acids. Trimming took 3 bases from V and 2 from J; bases not matched to a gene: 7. Germline loops: CDR1 SGDLS, CDR2 YYNGEE. The CDR3 loop is CASSAVSGGDTDTQYF. In nucleotides, the CDR3 is TGTGCCAGCAGCGCCGTTAGCGGGGGAGACACAGATACGCAGTATTTT. The entire variable domain, with the rest obtained from reference TRBV9 and TRBJ2-3, is as follows: DSGVTQTPKHLITATGQRVTLRCSPRSGDLSVYWYQQSLDQGLQFLIQYYNGEERAKGNILERFSAQQFPDLHSELNLSSLELGDSALYFCASSAVSGGDTDTQYFGPGTRLTVL.

CDR3 sequence reads: CASSLLEGTEAFF. Here the CDR3 DNA reads TGTGCCAGCAGCTTATTAGAGGGCACTGAAGCTTTCTTT. This sequence joins TRBV7-2 and TRBJ1-1; D not resolved. The CDR3 contains 13 residues. CDR1 and CDR2 (germline): SGHTA, FQGNSA. Trimming left V 2 bases short and J 4 bases short, with 8 bases between.

The chain has TRBV7-9 and TRBJ1-5; D not resolved. This CDR3 contains 13 residues. V lost 0 bases and J lost 4, with 4 bases in between. Per the germline V gene, CDR1 is SEHNR and CDR2 is FQNEAQ (reference sequence). CDR3 DNA: TGTGCCAGCAGCTTAGCGATTAATCAGCCCCAGCATTTT. Its protein is CASSLAINQPQHF.

For this clonotype: A much bigger clone sits one base away, suggesting this may be a read error. This chain joins TRBV10-2 and TRBJ2-3, with 8 bases that match TRBD2. This CDR3 is built from 16 residues. From germline, CDR1 is WSHSY and CDR2 SAAADI. Written as DNA, the CDR3 is TGTGCCAGCAGTTATTTAGCGGGGACGAACACAGATGCGCAGTATTTT. This encodes CASSYLAGTNTDAQYF.

This clonotype has just a few counts. V is TRBV12-3 or TRBV12-4 and J is TRBJ1-6; D remains ambiguous. The CDR3 has 14 residues. V lost 3 bases, J lost 6 bases, and 9 bases lay in between. CDR3 coding DNA: TGTGCCAGCAGTTTGAACGCGGGTAATTCACCCCTCCACTTT. Translated: CASSLNAGNSPLHF.

There are many counts of this clonotype. The rearrangement links TRBV7-8 to TRBJ2-5; 12 bases are shared with TRBD2. V lost 3 bases to trimming and J lost 1 base; unmatched junction nucleotides: 9. CDR3 length equals 18 residues. The germline gives CDR1 SGHVS, CDR2 FQNEAQ. This CDR3 is CASSFGATSGGLQETQYF. The DNA for the CDR3 is TGTGCCAGCAGCTTTGGGGCTACTAGCGGGGGGCTCCAAGAGACCCAGTACTTC.

The chain uses TRBV5-1 and TRBJ1-1; TRBD1 aligns across 7 bases. V was pared by 3 bases and J by 2 bases, with 7 bases of the junction left unmatched. CDR3 length equals 15 residues. Germline V gives CDR1 SGHRS, CDR2 YFSETQ. CDR3 in DNA: TGCGCCAGCAGCTCGCAGACAGGGACCAACACTGAAGCTTTCTTT. This sequence encodes CASSSQTGTNTEAFF.

For this clonotype: This may arise from a read error, as a much more abundant clone is one base away. The rearrangement joins TRBV4-1 to TRBJ2-1; TRBD1 matches at 7 bases. This CDR3 region has 14 residues. CDR1 is MGHRA, CDR2 YSYEKL, per germline. CDR3 loop: CASSLSGTDNEQLF. For the CDR3, the DNA is TGCGCCAGCAGCCTCTCCGGGACAGACAATGAGCAGCTCTTC.

This clonotype has a handful of counts. The CDR3 region has the DNA TGTGCCAGCAGCCGACCAGGGGGGTGGAGCTCCTACAATGAGCAGTTCTTC. Its protein product is CASSRPGGWSSYNEQFF. The chain links TRBV25-1 to TRBJ2-1, with D maybe TRBD1 (7 bases). Trimming removed 6 bases from V and 0 bases from J, with 18 bases in between. Germline V gene sequence: CDR1 MGHDK, CDR2 SYGVNS. The CDR3 contains 17 residues.